This T cell receptor beta chain was recorded in a study of blood T cell repertoires in COVID-19. About the research overall: Sources were T cells, B-cell-depleted T cells, or PBMCs; the material itself was cDNA or gDNA.

Trimming at V came to 1 base and at J to 0 bases, leaving 8 bases not matched to a gene. The CDR3 is 17 residues long. Germline CDR1 is MNHEY and CDR2 is SMNVEV (reference sequence). Authors' processing steps: Cell counts per sample came from amplifying reference gene primers. Only in-frame clones appear in the TCRdb table, and some are missing; sequencing was by immunoSEQ multiplex PCR. V and J calls and clone size are given by that table; D and trimming were obtained from the DNA. The table records about 250,000 clones, about 85% of them present only once. The sequence was collected from a man aged 18-30 years with active or convalescent COVID-19. Sample: peripheral blood. The chain combines TRBV27 with TRBJ1-2, with 7 bases aligning to TRBD1. CDR3 DNA: TGTGCCAGCAGTTTATATAAGGGGGCTGGGGCTAACTATGGCTACACCTTC. It specifies CASSLYKGAGANYGYTF.